One sample yielded the 15 T cell receptor beta chains listed below, sequenced in a study of identical twins. MiXCR, run by TCRdb on the 5' RACE reads, gives a single entry per CDR3 protein. The profile shows about 890,000 distinct CDR3 sequences, more than 9% of them singletons. The sample also formed part of further work on yellow fever vaccine responses in identical twins.

Sample: PBMCs. The receptors originated from a woman between 18 and 29 years old in good health.

This clonotype was seen only a few times. The CDR3 sequence: CASSTGTSSNQPQHF. Here the CDR3 DNA reads TGTGCCAGCAGCACCGGGACAAGTAGCAATCAGCCCCAGCATTTT. The J gene is TRBJ1-5, the V gene TRBV28; tentative D call: TRBD1 (6 bases). The CDR3 runs to 15 residues. The V end lost 6 bases, the J end lost 0 bases, and 12 bases lay between the germline ends. Germline loops: CDR1 MDHEN, CDR2 SYDVKM.

The V call is TRBV18, the J call TRBJ2-1; 10 bases align to TRBD2. The germline V gene encodes CDR1 KGHSH and CDR2 LQKENI. This CDR3 spans 17 amino acids. J gave up 6 bases and V 3 bases, and 11 bases lay outside the gene matches. The CDR3 DNA follows: TGTGCCAGCTCACCCCTAGCGGGGGCAGATGGGGTCAATGAGCAGTTCTTC. Its protein is CASSPLAGADGVNEQFF.

This clonotype was recorded a few times. J is TRBJ2-1 and V is TRBV3-1, with TRBD2 matching over 7 bases. V was clipped by 0 bases and J by 6 bases; unmatched bases: 14. Per germline, CDR1 LGHDT and CDR2 YNNKEL (reference sequence). CDR3 size: 18 residues. In nucleotides, the CDR3 is TGTGCCAGCAGCCAAGACCCCCCGACTAGCTATTTCCCCAATGAGCAGTTCTTC. It yields the protein CASSQDPPTSYFPNEQFF.

This clonotype has more than one count but fewer than ten. The V and J genes are TRBV29-1 and TRBJ2-3, with no clear D. CDR3 length equals 14 residues. Germline loops: CDR1 SQVTM, CDR2 ANQGSEA. With 5 bases removed from V and 3 bases from J, the gap between germline ends came to 15 bases. The CDR3 sequence: CSVSRIIFTDTQYF. The CDR3 DNA reads as TGCAGCGTTTCTCGGATAATATTTACAGATACGCAGTATTTT.

This clonotype came up a few times. V and J are TRBV7-2 and TRBJ1-1; D is possibly TRBD1 (6 bases). CDR3 length equals 15 residues. Germline V gene data show CDR1 as SGHTA and CDR2 as FQGNSA. Trimming took 1 base from V and 1 from J, leaving 10 bases between them. CDR3 bases: TGTGCCAGCAGCTTAGTGGGACACTGGAACACTGAAGCTTTCTTT. Protein sequence: CASSLVGHWNTEAFF.

This chain links TRBV6-1 with TRBJ2-6; weak D call: TRBD1 (5 bases). Germline V gene data show CDR1 as MNHNS and CDR2 as SASEGT. V lost 6 bases, J lost 0 bases, and 12 bases lay in between. The length of the CDR3 is 16 residues. The CDR3, as DNA: TGTGCCAGCAGGCAAACACAGGCCTCTGGGGCCAACGTCCTGACTTTC. Its translation is CASRQTQASGANVLTF.

This clonotype was picked up a small number of times. This chain joins TRBV7-9 and TRBJ2-5, with 8 bases that match TRBD2. V lost 8 bases to trimming and J lost 0 bases; unmatched junction nucleotides: 5. The CDR3 consists of 14 residues. Germline CDR1 SEHNR, CDR2 FQNEAQ (reference sequence). For the CDR3, the DNA is TGTGCCAGCGCCCGGGGGGGGAACCAAGAGACCCAGTACTTC. It encodes CASARGGNQETQYF. The full variable domain, with the rest looked up from reference TRBV7-9 and TRBJ2-5, is DTGVSQNPRHKITKRGQNVTFRCDPISEHNRLYWYRQTLGQGPEFLTYFQNEAQLEKSRLLSDRFSAERPKGSFSTLEIQRTEQGDSAMYLCASARGGNQETQYFGPGTRLLVL.

The sample holds many counts of this clonotype. The chain recombines TRBV12-3 or TRBV12-4 with TRBJ2-1; 8 bases match TRBD2. This CDR3 contains 16 residues. V lost 3 bases to trimming and J lost 3 bases; unmatched junction nucleotides: 7. The CDR3 sequence: CASSLEGRGDYNEQFF. The CDR3 nucleotides are TGTGCCAGCAGTTTGGAAGGGCGGGGGGACTACAATGAGCAGTTCTTC.

V usage is TRBV28 and J usage is TRBJ2-2, with TRBD2 as a possible D gene (5 bases). This CDR3 comprises 19 residues. The ends were cut back, 5 bases at V and 2 bases at J, with 24 bases in the middle. Per germline, CDR1 MDHEN and CDR2 SYDVKM. Here the CDR3 reads CASSPPPEGRRKNTGELFF. The CDR3 nucleotides read TGTGCCAGCAGTCCACCGCCTGAGGGCAGGAGAAAAAACACCGGGGAGCTGTTTTTT. The complete variable domain, with remaining parts taken from reference TRBV28 and TRBJ2-2, reads DVKVTQSSRYLVKRTGEKVFLECVQDMDHENMFWYRQDPGLGLRLIYFSYDVKMKEKGDIPEGYSVSREKKERFSLILESASTNQTSMYLCASSPPPEGRRKNTGELFFGEGSRLTVL.

The gene calls are TRBV4-1 and TRBJ1-1; D gene unclear. Germline lookup yields CDR1 MGHRA and CDR2 YSYEKL. This CDR3 region has 13 residues. Trimming removed 2 bases from V and 4 bases from J, with 8 bases in between. This CDR3 reads CASSQSEGTEAFF. The CDR3 DNA follows: TGCGCCAGCAGCCAAAGTGAGGGCACTGAAGCTTTCTTT.

This clonotype has just a few counts. The chain combines TRBV5-1 with TRBJ2-7; 8 bases are a match to TRBD2. The V gene end was trimmed by 4 bases and the J gene end by 7 bases; junction bases not matched to a gene: 10. The CDR3 loop spans 14 amino acids. Germline V CDR1 and CDR2: SGHRS, YFSETQ. CDR3 in amino acids: CASSVQAGEKEQYF. The CDR3 nucleotides read TGCGCCAGCAGCGTTCAAGCGGGAGAGAAAGAGCAGTACTTC.

This clonotype showed up just a few times. This chain links TRBV14 with TRBJ2-5, with 7 bases aligning to TRBD2. The V segment lost 2 bases and the J segment 7 bases; nucleotides outside the gene matches: 13. CDR1 and CDR2 (germline): SGHDN, FVKESK. The CDR3 covers 16 residues. DNA of the CDR3: TGTGCCAGCAGCCAAACCGGGACTATCTTCATGGGGACCCAGTACTTC. It encodes CASSQTGTIFMGTQYF. Using reference TRBV14 and TRBJ2-5 for the parts outside the CDR3, the full variable domain is EAGVTQFPSHSVIEKGQTVTLRCDPISGHDNLYWYRRVMGKEIKFLLHFVKESKQDESGMPNNRFLAERTGGTYSTLKVQPAELEDSGVYFCASSQTGTIFMGTQYFGPGTRLLVL.

This clonotype was seen a few times. The chain uses TRBV10-3 and TRBJ2-1; TRBD2 aligns across 8 bases. The CDR3 sequence is 16 residues long. V trimming: 6 bases; J trimming: 6 bases; junction bases outside the gene matches: 13. Germline V gene sequence: CDR1 ENHRY, CDR2 SYGVKD. CDR3 bases: TGTGCCATCAGACCCAGGGCGGGGGGCTCGTCCAATGAGCAGTTCTTC. Translating gives CAIRPRAGGSSNEQFF.

The chain couples TRBV29-1 to TRBJ2-3, with TRBD2 identical over 8 bases. Germline CDR1 reads SQVTM; CDR2 reads ANQGSEA. Germline trimming cut 1 base from V and 4 bases from J; bases unmatched to any gene: 10. The CDR3 is made up of 16 amino acids. The CDR3 region has the DNA TGCAGCGTTGAAGGGTCAGCGGGGGCTCGCGCAGATACGCAGTATTTT. Protein product: CSVEGSAGARADTQYF.

V and J are TRBV9 and TRBJ2-2; D unclear. Trimming left V 2 bases short and J 4 bases short, with 9 bases between. The CDR3 totals 14 residues. CDR1 is SGDLS, CDR2 YYNGEE, per germline. The CDR3 reads CASSVFSATGELFF. As DNA, the CDR3 is TGTGCCAGCAGCGTTTTCAGTGCCACCGGGGAGCTGTTTTTT.